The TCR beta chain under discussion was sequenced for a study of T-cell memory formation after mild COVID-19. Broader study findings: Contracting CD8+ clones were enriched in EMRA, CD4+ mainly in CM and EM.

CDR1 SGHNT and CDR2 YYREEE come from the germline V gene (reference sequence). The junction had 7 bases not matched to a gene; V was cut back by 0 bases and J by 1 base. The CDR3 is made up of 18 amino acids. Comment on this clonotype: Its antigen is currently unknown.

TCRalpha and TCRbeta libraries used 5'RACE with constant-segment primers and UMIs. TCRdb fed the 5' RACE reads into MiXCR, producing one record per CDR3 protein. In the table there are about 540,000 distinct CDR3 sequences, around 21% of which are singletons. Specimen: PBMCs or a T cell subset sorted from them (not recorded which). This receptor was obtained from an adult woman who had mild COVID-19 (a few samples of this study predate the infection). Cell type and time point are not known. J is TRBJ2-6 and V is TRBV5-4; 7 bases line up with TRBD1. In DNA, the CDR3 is TGTGCCAGCAGCTTGGGTGGGACAGCGACTTCTGGGGCCAACGTCCTGACTTTC. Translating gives CASSLGGTATSGANVLTF.